This passage covers 21 T cell receptor beta chains from one sample sequenced in a study of T cell responses to AZD1222 COVID-19 vaccine. Produced via immunoSEQ multiplex PCR; TCRdb's table is partial and in-frame only. The sample lists 150,000 to 200,000 clones, approximately 90% occurring once. This sample comprised peripheral blood, obtained 28 days after the second AZD1222 dose. Receptors originate from an adult who received the AZD1222 COVID-19 vaccine.

The chain combines TRBV6-5 with TRBJ2-1; D unresolved. Germline CDR1 reads MNHEY; CDR2 reads SVGAGI. There are 13 residues in the CDR3. V was pared by 2 bases and J by 3 bases, with 5 bases between. Here the CDR3 DNA reads TGTGCCAGCAGTTACGATATCTACAATGAGCAGTTCTTC. It encodes CASSYDIYNEQFF.

The V gene is TRBV7-9, the J gene TRBJ2-7; 8 bases match TRBD2. CDR1 is SEHNR, CDR2 FQNEAQ, per germline (reference sequence). This CDR3 has 16 amino acids. The V and J ends lost 2 bases and 2 bases, in that order; junction bases with no gene match: 8. CDR3 sequence reads: CASSLFRGGPTYEQYF. The CDR3 nucleotides read TGTGCCAGCAGCTTATTCCGCGGGGGGCCCACCTACGAGCAGTACTTC.

CDR3 in DNA: TGTGCCAGCAGGGGGACTGACAGGTATAATTCACCCCTCCACTTT. This encodes CASRGTDRYNSPLHF. The genes are TRBV6-5 and TRBJ1-6, with D perhaps TRBD1 (6 bases). The CDR3 contains 15 residues. Germline loops: CDR1 MNHEY, CDR2 SVGAGI. V was shortened by 6 bases and J by 4 bases, with 13 bases between the two germline ends.

This sequence joins TRBV4-1 and TRBJ1-5, with D hard to call. The germline V gene encodes CDR1 MGHRA and CDR2 YSYEKL. Trimming cost V 4 bases and J 5 bases, with 9 bases left between them. This CDR3 region has 13 residues. The CDR3: CASSLMIDQPQHF. The CDR3 DNA reads as TGCGCCAGCAGCCTCATGATCGATCAGCCCCAGCATTTT.

The chain is built from TRBV20-1 and TRBJ1-2; D gene uncertain. This CDR3 contains 11 residues. The V end was cut by 6 bases, the J end by 4 bases, with 9 bases between. CDR1 is DFQATT and CDR2 is SNEGSKA in the germline V gene (reference sequence). The CDR3: CSASNAYGYTF. DNA for the CDR3: TGCAGTGCCTCGAATGCCTATGGCTACACCTTC.

This chain links TRBV2 with TRBJ2-7; D perhaps matches TRBD1 (5 bases). The CDR3 length is 12 residues. Germline CDR1 reads SNHLY; CDR2 reads FYNNEI. The germline V and J ends were trimmed by 4 bases and 7 bases, with 11 bases remaining between them. The CDR3 region has the DNA TGTGCCAGCAGTGCGTCAGGGTTGGAGCAGTACTTC. It specifies CASSASGLEQYF.

The chain carries TRBV6-5 and TRBJ2-7, with a possible D match to TRBD2 (5 bases). V shed 5 bases and J shed 6 bases, with 14 bases lying between them. This CDR3 has 13 amino acids. Germline CDR1 is MNHEY and CDR2 is SVGAGI. Here the CDR3 DNA reads TGTGCCAGCAGTCCCGATCCGGCGGGCGAGCAGTACTTC. Translated, it gives CASSPDPAGEQYF.

The chain uses TRBV20-1 and TRBJ2-1; D ambiguous. Trimming pared 3 bases from V and 7 bases from J, leaving 7 bases between. The CDR3 extends over 11 amino acids. The germline V gene has CDR1 DFQATT and CDR2 SNEGSKA (reference sequence). Written as DNA, the CDR3 is TGCAGTGCTAGGCGGCAGAATGAGCAGTTCTTC. This codes for CSARRQNEQFF.

This rearrangement joins TRBV6-5 to TRBJ1-4; TRBD1 is a possible D gene (5 bases). Germline V gene sequence: CDR1 MNHEY, CDR2 SVGAGI. The V gene lost 5 bases and the J gene lost 6 bases, with 13 bases spanning the gap. The CDR3 loop spans 14 amino acids. In DNA, the CDR3 is TGTGCCAGCAGTCCTAGGGACGGCTATGAAAAACTGTTTTTT. It yields the protein CASSPRDGYEKLFF.

CDR3 nucleotide sequence: TGTGCCAGCAGCCCCTTTGGACTAGCGGGGGACCTTCCTAGGGAGCAGTACTTC. Protein sequence: CASSPFGLAGDLPREQYF. The chain recombines TRBV13 with TRBJ2-7; 13 positions match TRBD2. V was clipped by 5 bases and J by 7 bases; unmatched bases: 17. This CDR3 is built from 18 residues. In germline, CDR1 is PRHDT, CDR2 FYEKMQ (reference sequence).

The V call is TRBV5-4, the J call TRBJ2-7; 9 positions match TRBD1. Germline CDR1 and CDR2: SGHNT and YYREEE (reference sequence). With 4 bases clipped from V and 4 bases from J, the junction kept 12 bases outside the gene matches. The CDR3 contains 16 residues. CDR3 sequence: CASSPKPGTGWYEQYF. Here the CDR3 DNA reads TGTGCCAGCAGCCCAAAACCGGGGACAGGGTGGTACGAGCAGTACTTC. Together with reference TRBV5-4 and TRBJ2-7, the CDR3 gives the full variable domain: ETGVTQSPTHLIKTRGQQVTLRCSSQSGHNTVSWYQQALGQGPQFIFQYYREEENGRGNFPPRFSGLQFPNYSSELNVNALELDDSALYLCASSPKPGTGWYEQYFGPGTRLTVT.

This clone was counted only a few times. The chain combines TRBV7-9 with TRBJ2-7; tentatively, D is TRBD2 (5 bases). Trimming left V 5 bases short and J 2 bases short, with 7 bases between. This CDR3 is 12 amino acids long. The germline V gene has CDR1 SEHNR and CDR2 FQNEAQ (reference sequence). The CDR3 DNA sequence: TGTGCCAGCAGCGGCGGGCCCTACGAGCAGTACTTC. This translates into CASSGGPYEQYF.

This rearrangement joins TRBV5-1 to TRBJ2-7; D not resolved. There are 17 residues in the CDR3. V dropped 3 bases and J dropped 0 bases, with 19 bases sitting between them. Germline CDR1 SGHRS, CDR2 YFSETQ. CDR3 protein: CASSWTTGPLRSYEQYF. Here the CDR3 DNA reads TGCGCCAGCAGCTGGACGACTGGTCCCCTGCGCTCCTACGAGCAGTACTTC.

This sequence joins TRBV5-4 and TRBJ2-7; D remains unclear. Looked up from germline, CDR1 is SGHNT and CDR2 is YYREEE (reference sequence). The CDR3 runs 13 residues. Deletions cut 6 bases from V and 5 bases from J, with 15 bases between. The CDR3 sequence: CASMGAEGNEQYF. The CDR3 DNA reads TGTGCCAGCATGGGCGCGGAAGGGAACGAGCAGTACTTC.

This clone showed up just a few times. The chain carries TRBV20-1 and TRBJ2-5; D might be TRBD1 (5 bases). The CDR3 is made up of 12 amino acids. Germline values: CDR1 DFQATT, CDR2 SNEGSKA (reference sequence). V lost 3 bases and J lost 5, with 10 bases in between. The CDR3 here is CSASGASETQYF. The CDR3 nucleotides are TGCAGTGCTAGTGGGGCTAGTGAGACCCAGTACTTC.

The V and J genes are TRBV6-5 and TRBJ1-3; D unclear. Germline-derived CDR1 and CDR2 are MNHEY and SVGAGI. The germline V and J ends were trimmed by 6 bases and 0 bases, with 9 bases remaining between them. CDR3 length: 14 residues. In DNA, the CDR3 is TGTGCCAGCAGGATTTACAGCTCTGGAAACACCATATATTTT. The encoded protein is CASRIYSSGNTIYF.

This chain links TRBV5-1 with TRBJ1-2, with unresolved D. Germline CDR1 and CDR2: SGHRS and YFSETQ. The CDR3 has 15 amino acids. The ends were cut back, 1 base at V and 3 bases at J, with 13 bases in the middle. CDR3 DNA: TGCGCCAGCAGCTTGATGAGACTCGCTGACTATGGCTACACCTTC. As protein: CASSLMRLADYGYTF.

This rearrangement joins TRBV5-1 to TRBJ1-2, with D tentatively TRBD1 (6 bases). Germline assignment: CDR1 SGHRS and CDR2 YFSETQ. Trimming removed 4 bases from V and 5 bases from J, with 21 bases in between. CDR3 length equals 16 residues. CDR3 protein: CASSATDRSVNYGYTF. As DNA, the CDR3 is TGCGCCAGCAGCGCGACCGACAGGTCCGTAAATTATGGCTACACCTTC.

The CDR3 protein is CATSRNRAASEAFF. CDR3 nucleotide sequence: TGTGCCACCAGCAGGAACCGGGCAGCCTCTGAAGCTTTCTTT. J is TRBJ1-1 and V is TRBV15; D is unresolved. Looked up from germline, CDR1 is LNHNV and CDR2 is YYDKDF (reference sequence). The V and J ends lost 3 bases and 6 bases respectively, with 14 bases between them. The CDR3 length is 14 residues.

The chain uses TRBV3-1 (or the pseudogene TRBV3-2) and TRBJ1-2; 9 positions match TRBD1. V gave up 3 bases and J gave up 7 bases; unmatched junction bases: 0. Looked up from germline, CDR1 is LGHDT and CDR2 is YNNKEL (reference sequence). The CDR3 has 12 amino acids. The CDR3 sequence: CASSQGQGGYTF. The CDR3 DNA sequence: TGTGCCAGCAGCCAGGGACAGGGTGGCTACACCTTC.

The V gene is TRBV5-1, the J gene TRBJ2-2; D call uncertain. The germline gives CDR1 SGHRS, CDR2 YFSETQ. The CDR3 consists of 13 residues. Trimming stripped 1 base from V and 5 bases from J, with 6 bases between. The CDR3 region has the DNA TGCGCCAGCAGCTTGTCGGTGACCGGGGAGCTGTTTTTT. It specifies CASSLSVTGELFF.